The source of this T cell receptor (beta chain) is a study of blood T cell repertoires in COVID-19. Across the whole study: Specimens from acute and convalescent COVID-19 originated in the United States, Italy and Spain. In each case, the material was cDNA or gDNA derived from T cells, B-cell-depleted T cells, or PBMCs.

Profiled with immunoSEQ multiplex PCR; TCRdb holds only in-frame clones, not every one. Of about 150,000 clones listed, 88% are singletons. This CDR3 comprises 13 residues. In germline, CDR1 is SEHNR, CDR2 FQNEAQ (reference sequence). V lost 10 bases and J lost 2, with 12 bases in between. What was sequenced was peripheral blood. The V and J genes are TRBV7-9 and TRBJ2-4; tentative D call: TRBD2 (5 bases). The TCR comes from a woman in her 70s with acute or convalescent COVID-19. The CDR3 loop reads CATSGVTKNIQYF. CDR3 in DNA: TGTGCCACCTCCGGGGTAACCAAAAACATTCAGTACTTC. The variable domain in full, with the rest retrieved from reference TRBV7-9 and TRBJ2-4, is DTGVSQNPRHKITKRGQNVTFRCDPISEHNRLYWYRQTLGQGPEFLTYFQNEAQLEKSRLLSDRFSAERPKGSFSTLEIQRTEQGDSAMYLCATSGVTKNIQYFGAGTRLSVL.